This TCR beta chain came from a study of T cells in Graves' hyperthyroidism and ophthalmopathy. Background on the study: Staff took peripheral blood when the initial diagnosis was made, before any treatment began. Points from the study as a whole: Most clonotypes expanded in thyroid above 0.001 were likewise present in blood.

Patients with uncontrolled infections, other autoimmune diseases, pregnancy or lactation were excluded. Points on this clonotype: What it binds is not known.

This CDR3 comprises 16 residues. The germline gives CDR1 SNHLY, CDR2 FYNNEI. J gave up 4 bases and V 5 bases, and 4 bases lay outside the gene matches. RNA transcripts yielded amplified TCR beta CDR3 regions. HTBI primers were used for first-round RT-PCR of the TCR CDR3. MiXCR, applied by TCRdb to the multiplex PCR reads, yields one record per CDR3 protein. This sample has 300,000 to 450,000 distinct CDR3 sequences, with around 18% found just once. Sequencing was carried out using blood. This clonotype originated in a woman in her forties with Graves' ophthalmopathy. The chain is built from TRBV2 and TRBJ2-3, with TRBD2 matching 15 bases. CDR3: CASSRTSGRGADTQYF. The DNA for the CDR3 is TGTGCCAGCAGTCGGACTAGCGGGAGGGGAGCAGATACGCAGTATTTT.